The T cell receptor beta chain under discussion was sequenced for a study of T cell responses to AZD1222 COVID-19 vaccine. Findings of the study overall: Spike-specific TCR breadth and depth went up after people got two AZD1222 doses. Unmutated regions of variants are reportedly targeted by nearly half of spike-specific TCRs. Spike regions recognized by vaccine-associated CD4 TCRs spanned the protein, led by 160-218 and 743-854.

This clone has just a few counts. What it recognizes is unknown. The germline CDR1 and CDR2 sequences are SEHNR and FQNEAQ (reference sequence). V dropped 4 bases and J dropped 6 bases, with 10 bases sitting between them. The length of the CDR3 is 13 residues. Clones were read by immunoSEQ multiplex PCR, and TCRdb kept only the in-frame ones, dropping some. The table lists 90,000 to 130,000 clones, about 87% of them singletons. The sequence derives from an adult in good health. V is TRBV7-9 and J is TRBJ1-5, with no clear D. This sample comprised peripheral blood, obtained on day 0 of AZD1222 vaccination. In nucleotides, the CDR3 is TGTGCCAGCAGCTCCAGGAAGGGTCAGCCCCAGCATTTT. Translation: CASSSRKGQPQHF.